Following are 13 T cell receptor beta chains from one sample sequenced in a study of cytomegalovirus exposure and HLA in healthy donors. This table comes from immunoSEQ multiplex PCR, and its TCRdb copy is limited to in-frame clones, with some not included. The sample yields 150,000 to 200,000 clones, around 80% seen once. The sample was PBMCs. The receptor set was obtained from a woman aged 25 to 39 in good health and CMV-seronegative.

CDR3 in DNA: TGTGCCAGCAGCTTAAGAAGGGGGCGCAGCAACTATGGCTACACCTTC. Its protein is CASSLRRGRSNYGYTF. This chain uses TRBV11-3 with TRBJ1-2; 7 bases match TRBD1. The junction had 8 bases not matched to a gene; V was cut back by 2 bases and J by 2 bases. The CDR3 has 16 amino acids. The germline V gene encodes CDR1 SGHNT and CDR2 YENEEA.

The V call is TRBV7-9, the J call TRBJ2-7, with 7 bases that match TRBD2. There are 14 residues in the CDR3. Trimming cost V 5 bases and J 9 bases; bases outside gene matches: 13. CDR1 and CDR2 (germline): SEHNR, FQNEAQ (reference sequence). CDR3 protein: CASSQADSGPGQYF. DNA of the CDR3: TGTGCCAGCAGCCAAGCTGATAGCGGGCCAGGGCAGTACTTC.

The gene calls are TRBV25-1 and TRBJ2-5, with a weak D call TRBD1 (6 bases). With 2 bases removed from V and 1 base from J, the gap between germline ends came to 14 bases. CDR1 MGHDK and CDR2 SYGVNS come from the germline V gene. The CDR3 sequence is 16 residues long. The CDR3 is CASSEGQGIRQETQYF. CDR3 sequence (DNA): TGTGCCAGCAGTGAAGGGCAGGGGATACGCCAAGAGACCCAGTACTTC.

This clone was seen only once. This chain connects TRBV19 to TRBJ1-2, with 8 bases identical to TRBD1. Trimming cost V 9 bases and J 2 bases; bases outside gene matches: 5. This CDR3 region has 13 residues. From germline, CDR1 is LNHDA and CDR2 SQIVND (reference sequence). The CDR3 is CASIRQGNYGYTF. The CDR3 DNA reads TGTGCCAGCATACGACAGGGGAACTATGGCTACACCTTC. The full variable domain, in which reference TRBV19 and TRBJ1-2 provide the parts outside the CDR3, is DGGITQSPKYLFRKEGQNVTLSCEQNLNHDAMYWYRQDPGQGLRLIYYSQIVNDFQKGDIAEGYSVSREKKESFPLTVTSAQKNPTAFYLCASIRQGNYGYTFGSGTRLTVV.

In DNA, the CDR3 is TGTGCAAGTCGCCCCAGGGGATTGTCCTATAATTCACCCCTCCACTTT. Protein product: CASRPRGLSYNSPLHF. This rearrangement joins TRBV12-2 to TRBJ1-6; the D segment call TRBD1 is taken from the table without a DNA check. TRBV12-2 is annotated as a pseudogene. The CDR3 totals 16 residues.

V gene TRBV30 combines with J gene TRBJ1-2; 9 positions match TRBD1. The CDR3 loop spans 13 amino acids. V lost 3 bases, J lost 7 bases, and 6 bases stayed unmatched. Germline lookup yields CDR1 GTSNPN and CDR2 SVGIG (reference sequence). CDR3 region: CAWRGQGPSGYTF. As DNA, the CDR3 is TGTGCCTGGAGAGGACAGGGGCCCTCTGGCTACACCTTC.

The chain joins TRBV10-2 to TRBJ2-3; 7 bases line up with TRBD2. Germline CDR1 is WSHSY and CDR2 is SAAADI. The CDR3 totals 15 residues. V was clipped by 5 bases and J by 0 bases; unmatched bases: 5. CDR3: CASSQAGRSTDTQYF. CDR3 nucleotide sequence: TGCGCCAGCAGTCAAGCGGGGAGAAGCACAGATACGCAGTATTTT.

The V call is TRBV19, the J call TRBJ1-5; D ambiguous. V was clipped by 4 bases and J by 2 bases, with 9 bases between them. This CDR3 is built from 14 residues. Germline CDR1 LNHDA, CDR2 SQIVND (reference sequence). CDR3 bases: TGTGCCAGTAGTAACACCCCCGGCAATCAGCCCCAGCATTTT. It codes for CASSNTPGNQPQHF. Drawing the rest from reference TRBV19 and TRBJ1-5, the complete variable domain is DGGITQSPKYLFRKEGQNVTLSCEQNLNHDAMYWYRQDPGQGLRLIYYSQIVNDFQKGDIAEGYSVSREKKESFPLTVTSAQKNPTAFYLCASSNTPGNQPQHFGDGTRLSIL.

The chain uses TRBV9 and TRBJ2-1; TRBD2 is a possible D gene (8 bases). V was pared by 4 bases and J by 8 bases, with 16 bases between. Germline lookup yields CDR1 SGDLS and CDR2 YYNGEE. This CDR3 contains 14 residues. Written as DNA, the CDR3 is TGTGCCAGCAGCCGGGAGGGGGCTGGGGATGAGCAGTTCTTC. As protein: CASSREGAGDEQFF.

The chain uses TRBV5-1 and TRBJ2-3; D possibly corresponds to TRBD2 (5 bases). Between the trimmed V and J ends, which lost 0 bases and 4 bases, there was a span of 12 bases. Germline-derived CDR1 and CDR2 are SGHRS and YFSETQ. The CDR3 covers 15 residues. CDR3 protein: CASSLGPTGADTQYF. The DNA for the CDR3 is TGCGCCAGCAGCTTGGGTCCGACCGGGGCAGATACGCAGTATTTT.

This clone has just one count. This rearrangement joins TRBV5-1 to TRBJ2-2; maybe TRBD2 (6 bases). The CDR3 extends over 15 amino acids. CDR1 and CDR2 from the germline V gene are SGHRS and YFSETQ. Trimming removed 2 bases from V and 7 bases from J, with 15 bases in between. The DNA for the CDR3 is TGCGCCAGCAGCTTAAGTGGTCAGGGAGGCGGGGAGCTGTTTTTT. Translating gives CASSLSGQGGGELFF.

The V call is TRBV11-2, the J call TRBJ1-1; D may be TRBD1 (6 bases). Trimming pared 3 bases from V and 2 bases from J, leaving 10 bases between. From germline, CDR1 is SGHAT and CDR2 FQNNGV. The CDR3 consists of 14 residues. The CDR3 DNA reads TGTGCCAGCAGCTTCCGACAGGCCAACACTGAAGCTTTCTTT. It yields the protein CASSFRQANTEAFF.

V and J are TRBV28 and TRBJ2-7, with D possibly matching TRBD1 (6 bases). The V gene's germline CDR1 is MDHEN and CDR2 SYDVKM. Trimming removed 6 bases from V and 2 bases from J, with 14 bases in between. CDR3 length equals 14 residues. The CDR3 DNA sequence: TGTGCCAGCAGGTTTACAGGGCTCCCCTACGAGCAGTACTTC. Translated: CASRFTGLPYEQYF.